Listed below are T cell receptor beta chains from one sample, sequenced in a study of T cells after somatic rescue of genetic block. The protocol was immunoSEQ multiplex PCR, while the TCRdb copy is restricted to in-frame clones and leaves out a portion. The table shows over 9,500 clones, with approximately 79% occurring only once. Material for sequencing was peripheral blood mononuclear cells (PBMCs). Every receptor here comes from a boy between 10 and 17 years old. Each CDR3 is given with its conserved first and last residue. Fields, in order: CDR3 protein, CDR3 DNA, J gene, clone size, D gene, V gene. The D gene is left open where the match is weak. Rows may omit the clone size; those that give it use once, few, many or a size class.

CDR3 protein: CASSPWTSGNIQYF; CDR3 DNA: TGTGCCAGCAGCCCCTGGACTAGCGGAAACATTCAGTACTTC; J gene: TRBJ2-4; clone size: -; D gene: TRBD2; V gene: TRBV9
CDR3 protein: CASSWDRETEQYF; CDR3 DNA: TGTGCCAGCAGTTGGGACAGGGAGACCGAGCAGTACTTC; J gene: TRBJ2-7; clone size: -; D gene: TRBD1; V gene: TRBV6-5
CDR3 protein: CASSSSGLAGGETQYF; CDR3 DNA: TGTGCCAGCAGCAGCTCGGGACTAGCGGGAGGAGAGACCCAGTACTTC; J gene: TRBJ2-5; clone size: few; D gene: TRBD2; V gene: TRBV7-3
CDR3 protein: CASSLAASSYEQYF; CDR3 DNA: TGTGCCAGCAGCTTGGCAGCCTCCTCCTACGAGCAGTACTTC; J gene: TRBJ2-7; clone size: -; D gene: -; V gene: TRBV5-5
CDR3 protein: CASSEGTGANVLTF; CDR3 DNA: TGTGCCAGCAGTGAGGGGACGGGGGCCAACGTCCTGACTTTC; J gene: TRBJ2-6; clone size: few; D gene: -; V gene: TRBV6-5
CDR3 protein: CASSEGRLTNTEAFF; CDR3 DNA: TGCGCCAGCAGTGAGGGGAGACTCACGAACACTGAAGCTTTCTTT; J gene: TRBJ1-1; clone size: medium-sized; D gene: -; V gene: TRBV10-1
CDR3 protein: CASSPRTSGVETQYF; CDR3 DNA: TGTGCCAGCAGCCCTAGGACTAGCGGGGTAGAGACCCAGTACTTC; J gene: TRBJ2-5; clone size: -; D gene: TRBD2; V gene: TRBV9
CDR3 protein: CASSHSIVASSYEQYF; CDR3 DNA: TGTGCCAGCAGTCACTCGATAGTCGCGAGCTCCTACGAGCAGTACTTC; J gene: TRBJ2-7; clone size: -; D gene: -; V gene: TRBV5-6
CDR3 protein: CASSRLTDTQYF; CDR3 DNA: TGTGCCAGCAGCCGACTCACAGATACGCAGTATTTT; J gene: TRBJ2-3; clone size: -; D gene: -; V gene: TRBV7-2
CDR3 protein: CASSLAQAPNTEAFF; CDR3 DNA: TGTGCCAGCAGCTTAGCGCAGGCTCCGAACACTGAAGCTTTCTTT; J gene: TRBJ1-1; clone size: once; D gene: -; V gene: TRBV7-6
CDR3 protein: CASSQRTRWGEAYEQFF; CDR3 DNA: TGTGCCAGCAGCCAGAGAACGAGGTGGGGTGAAGCGTATGAGCAGTTCTTC; J gene: TRBJ2-1; clone size: -; D gene: -; V gene: TRBV14
CDR3 protein: CSVLAGDHTGELFF; CDR3 DNA: TGCAGCGTATTAGCGGGAGATCACACCGGGGAGCTGTTTTTT; J gene: TRBJ2-2; clone size: -; D gene: TRBD2; V gene: TRBV29-1
CDR3 protein: CASSSRLLAVLAKNIQYF; CDR3 DNA: TGTGCCAGCAGTTCCCGACTTTTAGCGGTCCTAGCCAAAAACATTCAGTACTTC; J gene: TRBJ2-4; clone size: once; D gene: -; V gene: TRBV2
CDR3 protein: CASSSLGKNMNTEAFF; CDR3 DNA: TGTGCCAGCAGTTCTTTAGGGAAGAACATGAACACTGAAGCTTTCTTT; J gene: TRBJ1-1; clone size: -; D gene: -; V gene: TRBV6-5
CDR3 protein: CASSVDRATYEQYF; CDR3 DNA: TGTGCCAGCAGTGTGGATCGGGCCACCTACGAGCAGTACTTC; J gene: TRBJ2-7; clone size: few; D gene: -; V gene: TRBV2
CDR3 protein: CASSYTGVGQPQHF; CDR3 DNA: TGTGCCAGCAGTTACACAGGGGTGGGTCAGCCCCAGCATTTT; J gene: TRBJ1-5; clone size: -; D gene: TRBD1; V gene: TRBV6-5
CDR3 protein: CASSFQDTGELFF; CDR3 DNA: TGTGCCAGCAGTTTCCAGGACACCGGGGAGCTGTTTTTT; J gene: TRBJ2-2; clone size: -; D gene: -; V gene: TRBV11-3
CDR3 protein: CASSPSGGSGQYF; CDR3 DNA: TGTGCCAGCAGCCCTTCTGGCGGGAGCGGGCAGTACTTC; J gene: TRBJ2-7; clone size: few; D gene: TRBD2; V gene: TRBV14
CDR3 protein: CASRPDHYEQYF; CDR3 DNA: TGTGCCAGCAGGCCTGATCACTACGAGCAGTACTTC; J gene: TRBJ2-7; clone size: -; D gene: -; V gene: TRBV6-5
CDR3 protein: CASSLGGRYEQYF; CDR3 DNA: TGTGCCAGCAGTCTGGGGGGGCGATACGAGCAGTACTTC; J gene: TRBJ2-7; clone size: -; D gene: -; V gene: TRBV27
CDR3 protein: CASSLALHSYEQYF; CDR3 DNA: TGTGCCAGCAGCTTGGCCCTCCATTCATACGAGCAGTACTTC; J gene: TRBJ2-7; clone size: -; D gene: -; V gene: TRBV5-6
CDR3 protein: CAWSVQGGEKLFF; CDR3 DNA: TGTGCCTGGAGTGTGCAGGGTGGGGAAAAACTGTTTTTT; J gene: TRBJ1-4; clone size: -; D gene: -; V gene: TRBV30
CDR3 protein: CASSSDRGHNSPLHF; CDR3 DNA: TGTGCCAGCAGCTCCGACAGGGGTCATAATTCACCCCTCCACTTT; J gene: TRBJ1-6; clone size: -; D gene: TRBD1; V gene: TRBV11-3
CDR3 protein: CASSNRDRDVTF; CDR3 DNA: TGTGCCAGCTCGAACCGGGACAGGGACGTCACCTTC; J gene: TRBJ1-2; clone size: -; D gene: TRBD1; V gene: TRBV18
CDR3 protein: CASSPRLGKDTDTQYF; CDR3 DNA: TGTGCCAGCAGCCCCCGACTGGGAAAGGATACAGATACGCAGTATTTT; J gene: TRBJ2-3; clone size: -; D gene: -; V gene: TRBV9
CDR3 protein: CASRPRGTGGTGELFF; CDR3 DNA: TGTGCCAGCAGACCTCGGGGCACAGGGGGGACCGGGGAGCTGTTTTTT; J gene: TRBJ2-2; clone size: -; D gene: TRBD1; V gene: TRBV28
CDR3 protein: CASSMALAAGEQFF; CDR3 DNA: TGTGCCAGTAGTATGGCGTTAGCGGCGGGTGAGCAGTTCTTC; J gene: TRBJ2-1; clone size: -; D gene: -; V gene: TRBV19
CDR3 protein: CASTSWTGPTYGYTF; CDR3 DNA: TGTGCCAGTACCTCCTGGACAGGTCCCACCTATGGCTACACCTTC; J gene: TRBJ1-2; clone size: -; D gene: TRBD1; V gene: TRBV19
CDR3 protein: CASSPGKYDPARPSSYQPQHF; CDR3 DNA: TGTGCCAGCTCACCAGGGAAATACGATCCCGCCAGGCCCAGCTCCTATCAGCCCCAGCATTTT; J gene: TRBJ1-5; clone size: -; D gene: -; V gene: TRBV18
CDR3 protein: CASSLDRIPGANVLTF; CDR3 DNA: TGTGCCAGCAGCCTGGACAGGATCCCTGGGGCCAACGTCCTGACTTTC; J gene: TRBJ2-6; clone size: once; D gene: TRBD1; V gene: TRBV25-1
CDR3 protein: CASSLRALQPQHF; CDR3 DNA: TGTGCCAGCAGCCTTCGGGCGTTGCAGCCCCAGCATTTT; J gene: TRBJ1-5; clone size: few; D gene: -; V gene: TRBV28
CDR3 protein: CAWRLETGALLGTF; CDR3 DNA: TGTGCCTGGAGGTTAGAGACAGGGGCCCTCTTAGGAACCTTC; J gene: TRBJ1-2; clone size: -; D gene: TRBD1; V gene: TRBV30
CDR3 protein: CASSFRAVNEKLFF; CDR3 DNA: TGTGCCAGCAGCTTCCGAGCCGTTAATGAAAAACTGTTTTTT; J gene: TRBJ1-4; clone size: -; D gene: -; V gene: TRBV7-9
CDR3 protein: CASSLQGSDTGELFF; CDR3 DNA: TGTGCCAGCAGCTTGCAAGGGTCGGACACCGGGGAGCTGTTTTTT; J gene: TRBJ2-2; clone size: -; D gene: -; V gene: TRBV5-5
CDR3 protein: CSVGVAGGEDTQYF; CDR3 DNA: TGCAGCGTTGGAGTAGCGGGAGGCGAAGATACGCAGTATTTT; J gene: TRBJ2-3; clone size: -; D gene: TRBD2; V gene: TRBV29-1
CDR3 protein: CASSEGETQYF; CDR3 DNA: TGTGCCAGCAGTGAAGGCGAGACCCAGTACTTC; J gene: TRBJ2-5; clone size: -; D gene: -; V gene: TRBV2
CDR3 protein: CASSPTRDSRTEAFF; CDR3 DNA: TGTGCCAGCAGTCCAACCCGGGACTCCAGGACTGAAGCTTTCTTT; J gene: TRBJ1-1; clone size: once; D gene: -; V gene: TRBV25-1
CDR3 protein: CASRPSPGQTQETQYF; CDR3 DNA: TGTGCCAGCCGACCTTCCCCGGGGCAGACACAAGAGACCCAGTACTTC; J gene: TRBJ2-5; clone size: -; D gene: -; V gene: TRBV6-6
CDR3 protein: CASSLWGVPGNTIYF; CDR3 DNA: TGTGCCAGCAGTTTATGGGGGGTTCCTGGAAACACCATATATTTT; J gene: TRBJ1-3; clone size: once; D gene: -; V gene: TRBV28
CDR3 protein: CASSFAPGRAFF; CDR3 DNA: TGTGCCAGCAGTTTCGCCCCCGGACGAGCTTTCTTT; J gene: TRBJ1-1; clone size: -; D gene: -; V gene: TRBV28
CDR3 protein: CASGSGFSTDTQYF; CDR3 DNA: TGTGCCAGCGGGAGCGGGTTTAGCACAGATACGCAGTATTTT; J gene: TRBJ2-3; clone size: -; D gene: -; V gene: TRBV6-1
CDR3 protein: CASSLGGGTSGVKTQYF; CDR3 DNA: TGTGCCAGCAGCTTAGGGGGCGGGACTAGCGGGGTTAAGACCCAGTACTTC; J gene: TRBJ2-5; clone size: -; D gene: TRBD2; V gene: TRBV7-6